What follows are 24 T cell receptor beta chains derived from one specimen sequenced in a study of T cells in localized non-small cell lung cancer. Sequencing used immunoSEQ multiplex PCR; TCRdb keeps in-frame clones, though not all of them. The sample holds tens of thousands of clones, less than 90% seen once. The sample in question was peripheral blood, obtained before any cancer treatment. These receptor sequences come from a male donor aged 60 or over with stage III squamous cell lung carcinoma.

The V call is TRBV9, the J call TRBJ2-1; 8 positions agree with TRBD1. V shed 3 bases and J 0 bases; nucleotides not matched to a gene: 2. CDR3 size: 15 residues. Germline V lookup: CDR1 SGDLS, CDR2 YYNGEE. CDR3 sequence: CASSGGQGSYNEQFF. CDR3 DNA sequence: TGTGCCAGCAGCGGTGGACAGGGCTCCTACAATGAGCAGTTCTTC.

This clone has just one count. The V and J genes are TRBV19 and TRBJ2-5; unclear D gene. This CDR3 is 13 amino acids long. The germline CDR1 and CDR2 sequences are LNHDA and SQIVND (reference sequence). Between the trimmed V and J ends, which lost 1 base and 3 bases, there was a span of 6 bases. This chain's CDR3 is CASSIVAEETQYF. CDR3 in DNA: TGTGCCAGTAGTATAGTGGCAGAAGAGACCCAGTACTTC.

The chain combines TRBV4-1 with TRBJ2-1; 9 bases line up with TRBD1. CDR3 size: 15 residues. Germline trimming cut 4 bases from V and 0 bases from J; bases unmatched to any gene: 1. The germline V gene has CDR1 MGHRA and CDR2 YSYEKL. In nucleotides, the CDR3 is TGCGCCAGCAGCCTGGGACAGGGCTCCTACAATGAGCAGTTCTTC. Translation: CASSLGQGSYNEQFF.

The J gene is TRBJ2-2, the V gene TRBV5-4; tentative D call: TRBD1 (5 bases). Germline V lookup: CDR1 SGHNT, CDR2 YYREEE (reference sequence). The CDR3 length is 14 residues. The V end lost 1 base, the J end lost 4 bases, and 8 bases lay between the germline ends. The CDR3 nucleotides are TGTGCCAGCAGCTTGCCAGGGCGCACCGGGGAGCTGTTTTTT. Protein: CASSLPGRTGELFF.

The chain employs TRBV5-1 and TRBJ2-7; 8 bases agree with TRBD1. The CDR3 has 15 residues. The germline CDR1 and CDR2 sequences are SGHRS and YFSETQ. Germline trimming cut 2 bases from V and 3 bases from J; bases unmatched to any gene: 7. The CDR3 loop reads CASSFLGQGNYEQYF. CDR3 coding DNA: TGCGCCAGCAGCTTTCTCGGACAGGGAAACTACGAGCAGTACTTC.

The V gene is TRBV27, the J gene TRBJ1-6, with 10 bases lining up with TRBD1. V lost 6 bases and J lost 9; bases outside the gene matches: 5. The CDR3 is made up of 14 amino acids. Germline CDR1 is MNHEY and CDR2 is SMNVEV (reference sequence). CDR3 loop: CASRRQGARSPLHF. The CDR3 DNA is TGTGCCAGCAGGCGACAGGGGGCGCGTTCACCCCTCCACTTT.

This chain connects TRBV28 to TRBJ1-1; no clear D gene. Trimming removed 7 bases at V and 3 bases at J, with 9 bases between. The CDR3 spans 12 residues. CDR1 is MDHEN, CDR2 SYDVKM, per germline. The CDR3, as DNA: TGTGCCAGCACCATCGGGTACACTGAAGCTTTCTTT. Protein: CASTIGYTEAFF.

The chain joins TRBV19 to TRBJ1-1; D may be TRBD1 (6 bases). V was cut by 0 bases and J by 4 bases, with 15 bases left in between. Germline assignment: CDR1 LNHDA and CDR2 SQIVND (reference sequence). This CDR3 comprises 16 residues. CDR3 amino acids: CASSIESTGTGTEAFF. Here the CDR3 DNA reads TGTGCCAGTAGTATAGAGTCGACAGGAACGGGCACTGAAGCTTTCTTT.

The rearrangement links TRBV7-8 to TRBJ2-7; D gene uncertain. This CDR3 contains 13 residues. Deletions cut 1 base from V and 0 bases from J, with 4 bases between. Germline V gives CDR1 SGHVS, CDR2 FQNEAQ. The CDR3 coding sequence is TGTGCCAGCAGCTTAGGCCCCTCCTACGAGCAGTACGTC. Translated: CASSLGPSYEQYV.

This sequence joins TRBV6-5 and TRBJ1-5; D may be TRBD1 (6 bases). Trimming removed 3 bases at V and 4 bases at J, with 7 bases between. The CDR3 spans 13 residues. The germline CDR1 and CDR2 sequences are MNHEY and SVGAGI. CDR3 region: CASSYQGNQPQHF. The CDR3, as DNA: TGTGCCAGCAGTTATCAGGGGAATCAGCCCCAGCATTTT.

The CDR3 region is CASSWSISGNTIYF. CDR3 DNA: TGTGCCAGCAGTTGGTCGATCTCTGGAAACACCATATATTTT. The rearrangement uses TRBV6-6 and TRBJ1-3; D gene unclear. CDR1 is MNHNY, CDR2 SVGAGI, per germline (reference sequence). V lost 4 bases to trimming and J lost 0 bases, with 7 bases between them. CDR3 length: 14 residues.

In its sample, this clone was seen once. The CDR3: CASSQEGSSYNSPLHF. The CDR3 DNA follows: TGCGCCAGCAGCCAAGAAGGGAGCTCCTATAATTCACCCCTCCACTTT. The chain joins TRBV4-1 to TRBJ1-6; D unclear. This CDR3 has 16 residues. CDR1 is MGHRA and CDR2 is YSYEKL in the germline V gene. The V end lost 0 bases, the J end lost 0 bases, and 6 bases lay between the germline ends.

The chain couples TRBV6-5 to TRBJ1-5; D might be TRBD1 (5 bases). V was shortened by 6 bases and J by 0 bases, with 12 bases between the two germline ends. Germline V gene sequence: CDR1 MNHEY, CDR2 SVGAGI. The CDR3 is 15 residues long. The chain's CDR3 is CASRSDRNSNQPQHF. The CDR3 nucleotides read TGTGCCAGCAGATCAGACAGAAATAGCAATCAGCCCCAGCATTTT.

This clone has only one observation. V and J are TRBV5-1 and TRBJ1-5; tentative D call: TRBD1 (5 bases). V lost 7 bases, J lost 4 bases, and 18 bases lay in between. This CDR3 has 15 residues. Germline CDR1 reads SGHRS; CDR2 reads YFSETQ. The CDR3, as DNA: TGCGCCAGCCGGGAGACAGCCACGAGAAATCAGCCCCAGCATTTT. This translates into CASRETATRNQPQHF.

This chain joins TRBV11-2 and TRBJ1-1; D is perhaps TRBD1 (6 bases). Per germline, CDR1 SGHAT and CDR2 FQNNGV. V was cut by 2 bases and J by 0 bases, with 19 bases left in between. This CDR3 contains 18 residues. This chain's CDR3 is CASSLFLRTGNMNTEAFF. The CDR3 coding sequence is TGTGCCAGCAGCTTATTTCTCAGAACAGGGAACATGAACACTGAAGCTTTCTTT.

This rearrangement joins TRBV9 to TRBJ1-1, with D perhaps matching TRBD1 (5 bases). Deletions cut 0 bases from V and 1 base from J, with 7 bases between. The CDR3 covers 14 residues. Germline CDR1 is SGDLS and CDR2 is YYNGEE. CDR3 region: CASSVGQGNTEAFF. The CDR3 region has the DNA TGTGCCAGCAGCGTAGGGCAGGGGAACACTGAAGCTTTCTTT.

This clone appeared once. This chain uses TRBV7-2 with TRBJ2-3; 9 bases are a match to TRBD1. This CDR3 comprises 12 residues. V shed 4 bases, J shed 11 bases, and the junction held 4 bases outside the gene matches. The V gene's germline CDR1 is SGHTA and CDR2 FQGNSA. This CDR3 reads CASSSQTGGQYF. The CDR3 region has the DNA TGTGCCAGCAGCTCTCAGACAGGGGGGCAGTATTTT.

This chain uses TRBV7-8 with TRBJ1-1, with D maybe TRBD1 (6 bases). V was shortened by 1 base and J by 1 base, with 10 bases between the two germline ends. The CDR3 spans 15 residues. Per germline, CDR1 SGHVS and CDR2 FQNEAQ. The CDR3 sequence is CASSLVWGANTEAFF. DNA of the CDR3: TGTGCCAGCAGCTTAGTGTGGGGGGCGAACACTGAAGCTTTCTTT.

This clone was seen once. This sequence joins TRBV29-1 and TRBJ2-1; D gene uncertain. The CDR3 runs 13 residues. Germline V gene data show CDR1 as SQVTM and CDR2 as ANQGSEA. Trimming took 4 bases from V and 5 from J, leaving 12 bases between them. Written as DNA, the CDR3 is TGCAGCGTTGGTTGGACGGAAGACAATGAGCAGTTCTTC. It specifies CSVGWTEDNEQFF.

The V and J genes are TRBV10-1 and TRBJ2-2; unclear D gene. CDR1 and CDR2 from the germline V gene are WNHNN and SYGVQD (reference sequence). V was pared by 4 bases and J by 5 bases, with 8 bases between. CDR3 length: 13 amino acids. In DNA, the CDR3 is TGCGCCAGCAGTGCCTCCGGGACCGGGGAGCTGTTTTTT. It codes for CASSASGTGELFF.

The rearrangement links TRBV11-2 to TRBJ2-1, with 8 nucleotides matching TRBD2. The CDR3 spans 15 residues. Germline-derived CDR1 and CDR2 are SGHAT and FQNNGV. V trimming: 0 bases; J trimming: 5 bases; junction bases outside the gene matches: 3. The CDR3 coding sequence is TGTGCCAGCAGCTTAGATCGGGGGGGACACAATGAGCAGTTCTTC. This translates into CASSLDRGGHNEQFF.

The genes are TRBV25-1 and TRBJ2-4; D tentatively reads TRBD1 or TRBD2 (6 bases each). Germline-derived CDR1 and CDR2 are MGHDK and SYGVNS. The CDR3 has 15 amino acids. V was trimmed by 6 bases and J by 1 base, leaving 13 bases between them. The CDR3 is CASRAGQGAKNIQYF. The CDR3 DNA reads as TGTGCCAGCAGAGCGGGCCAGGGGGCCAAAAACATTCAGTACTTC.

CDR3 in DNA: TGTGCCAGCAGCAAAGGTGCGGACAGGGATTATAGCAATCAGCCCCAGCATTTT. Protein sequence: CASSKGADRDYSNQPQHF. V is TRBV21-1 and J is TRBJ1-5; the D call of TRBD1 is as the table states it, not checked on the DNA. TRBV21-1 is a documented pseudogene. The CDR3 is 18 amino acids.

This chain links TRBV2 with TRBJ1-2; D remains unclear. V lost 3 bases to trimming and J lost 8 bases, with 13 bases between them. The CDR3 has 13 residues. The germline CDR1 and CDR2 sequences are SNHLY and FYNNEI. This chain's CDR3 is CASSDLRENGYTF. The CDR3 DNA is TGTGCCAGCAGTGATTTAAGGGAGAACGGCTACACCTTC.